Listed below are T cell receptor beta chains from one sample, sequenced in a study of monozygotic twins with inflammatory bowel disease. Reanalyzing the 5' RACE reads, TCRdb keeps one entry per CDR3 protein, without DNA. The table lists around 380,000 distinct CDR3 sequences, with 2.4% in the top ten. Sample: blood. The receptor source for this set is a human donor with ulcerative colitis or Crohn's disease, or a healthy co-twin of an affected twin (not recorded which). Both conserved end residues are part of each CDR3.

j_call: TRBJ2-3
v_call: TRBV5-8
cdr3_aa: CASSLGNPSGDTQYF

j_call: TRBJ1-6
v_call: TRBV7-2
cdr3_aa: CASSLGSYNSPLHF

j_call: TRBJ2-1
v_call: TRBV5-1
cdr3_aa: CASGGGTHNEQFF

j_call: TRBJ1-2
v_call: TRBV5-4
cdr3_aa: CASSRGDAYYGYTF

j_call: TRBJ1-5
v_call: TRBV7-2
cdr3_aa: CASSYYDQPQHF

j_call: TRBJ2-3
v_call: TRBV3-1
cdr3_aa: CASSPGLALASTDTQYF

j_call: TRBJ2-7
v_call: TRBV20-1
cdr3_aa: CSARDGTSGGPYEQYF

j_call: TRBJ1-4
v_call: TRBV20-1
cdr3_aa: CSARAGGVQEKLFF

j_call: TRBJ2-6
v_call: TRBV27
cdr3_aa: CASNPTGANVLTF

j_call: TRBJ2-1
v_call: TRBV20-1
cdr3_aa: CSARDTARAVQFF

j_call: TRBJ2-1
v_call: TRBV11-2
cdr3_aa: CASSHYGGGQGIYNEQFF

j_call: TRBJ2-3
v_call: TRBV3-1
cdr3_aa: CASSPIADTDTQYF

j_call: TRBJ1-1
v_call: TRBV7-9
cdr3_aa: CASSSETGSANTEAFF

j_call: TRBJ1-4
v_call: TRBV20-1
cdr3_aa: CSARVDRGKEKLFF

j_call: TRBJ1-5
v_call: TRBV6-2/TRBV6-3
cdr3_aa: CASGDRVGNQPQHF

j_call: TRBJ2-3
v_call: TRBV5-4
cdr3_aa: CASSLGKSITDTQYF

j_call: TRBJ1-1
v_call: TRBV15
cdr3_aa: CATSRDHSPEAFF

j_call: TRBJ2-5
v_call: TRBV6-1
cdr3_aa: CASSRGVRQETQYF

j_call: TRBJ2-7
v_call: TRBV5-6
cdr3_aa: CASSLQGVYEQYF

j_call: TRBJ2-7
v_call: TRBV5-1
cdr3_aa: CASSLGLSSHEQYF

j_call: TRBJ1-5
v_call: TRBV20-1
cdr3_aa: CSASNPGTGLNQPQHF

j_call: TRBJ2-5
v_call: TRBV7-9
cdr3_aa: CASSFPLVGTLQETQYF

j_call: TRBJ2-7
v_call: TRBV27
cdr3_aa: CASSLPGRGFEQYF

j_call: TRBJ1-4
v_call: TRBV29-1
cdr3_aa: CSVRWTGDEKLFF

j_call: TRBJ2-3
v_call: TRBV29-1
cdr3_aa: CSVEVRREREGPDTQYF

j_call: TRBJ1-1
v_call: TRBV27
cdr3_aa: CASRPGQRFLSNTEAFF

j_call: TRBJ2-3
v_call: TRBV28
cdr3_aa: CASSFQGRADTQYF

j_call: TRBJ1-1
v_call: TRBV14
cdr3_aa: CASSQWLGAEAFF

j_call: TRBJ1-2
v_call: TRBV19
cdr3_aa: CASARDRAGYGYTF

j_call: TRBJ1-4
v_call: TRBV28
cdr3_aa: CASSQAGGTNEKLFF

j_call: TRBJ2-3
v_call: TRBV6-1
cdr3_aa: CASSVSSGSPTDTQYF

j_call: TRBJ2-7
v_call: TRBV27
cdr3_aa: CASKRDFSYEQYF

j_call: TRBJ2-7
v_call: TRBV20-1
cdr3_aa: CSAGQVGQPYEQYF

j_call: TRBJ1-1
v_call: TRBV19
cdr3_aa: CASRTTGVLGTEAFF

j_call: TRBJ2-1
v_call: TRBV7-2
cdr3_aa: CASILGLADNEQFF

j_call: TRBJ1-5
v_call: TRBV4-1
cdr3_aa: CASSQGAGGSNQPQHF

j_call: TRBJ2-7
v_call: TRBV3-1
cdr3_aa: CASSQGRQSPYEQYF

j_call: TRBJ2-7
v_call: TRBV6-6
cdr3_aa: CASSYHPRAYEQYF

j_call: TRBJ2-1
v_call: TRBV5-6
cdr3_aa: CASSYENEQFF

j_call: TRBJ1-1
v_call: TRBV10-3
cdr3_aa: CAIRGLSGNTEAFF

j_call: TRBJ2-4
v_call: TRBV20-1
cdr3_aa: CSAEWREIKNIQYF

j_call: TRBJ1-2
v_call: TRBV15
cdr3_aa: CATSRDKGVSYGYTF

j_call: TRBJ2-1
v_call: TRBV18
cdr3_aa: CASSPPGTVYNEQFF

j_call: TRBJ1-5
v_call: TRBV27
cdr3_aa: CASSLGQTHQPQHF

j_call: TRBJ2-2
v_call: TRBV11-2
cdr3_aa: CASSFLGTGELFF

j_call: TRBJ2-5
v_call: TRBV12-3/TRBV12-4
cdr3_aa: CASSFTMSGSGVTQYF

j_call: TRBJ1-1
v_call: TRBV6-6
cdr3_aa: CASSYRGAGEAFF

j_call: TRBJ1-1
v_call: TRBV10-3
cdr3_aa: CAISDGANTEAFF

j_call: TRBJ2-7
v_call: TRBV5-5
cdr3_aa: CASSWAGTGSYEQYF

j_call: TRBJ2-5
v_call: TRBV7-2
cdr3_aa: CASRPGAYQETQYF

j_call: TRBJ2-6
v_call: TRBV6-5
cdr3_aa: CASSYGREGSGANVLTF

j_call: TRBJ2-7
v_call: TRBV20-1
cdr3_aa: CSARELLAVSTYEQYF

j_call: TRBJ1-2
v_call: TRBV5-6
cdr3_aa: CASSSGAGSGYDYGYTF

j_call: TRBJ2-1
v_call: TRBV11-2
cdr3_aa: CARRRPGTYNEQFF

j_call: TRBJ1-2
v_call: TRBV20-1
cdr3_aa: CSARDPSGVALGYTF